The 22 T cell receptor beta chains below all came from one sample that was sequenced in a study of sequential checkpoint blockade in melanoma. Profiled with immunoSEQ multiplex PCR; TCRdb holds only in-frame clones, not every one. Counted here are 15,000 to 20,000 clones, about 69% occurring once; the ten biggest clones make up around 5%. This sample's treatment: randomized to nivolumab then ipilimumab (arm A) or the reverse (arm B). The sequenced sample was tumor tissue (inferred from file names), obtained from a patient given nivolumab and ipilimumab in sequence. These receptors originate from a human donor with melanoma.

The chain joins TRBV30 to TRBJ1-5; 8 bases are shared with TRBD1. The CDR3 contains 14 residues. The germline V gene has CDR1 GTSNPN and CDR2 SVGIG (reference sequence). The ends lost 5 bases at V and 1 base at J; junction bases unmatched: 4. In DNA form, the CDR3 reads TGTGCCTGGGGACAGGGTAGGAGCAATCAGCCCCAGCATTTT. This gives the protein CAWGQGRSNQPQHF.

About this clone itself: The junction departs from the called germline gene at one end, perhaps through a read error. J is TRBJ2-1 and V is TRBV19; D gene unclear. In germline, CDR1 is LNHDA, CDR2 SQIVND (reference sequence). This CDR3 spans 12 amino acids. The CDR3 protein is CASSLEPPEQFF. CDR3 nucleotides: TGTGCCAGTAGTTTAGAGCCACCTGAGCAGTTCTTC.

The V gene is TRBV12-5, the J gene TRBJ2-2, with D unclear. Germline values: CDR1 LGHNT, CDR2 FRNRAP. CDR3 size: 14 residues. Trimming took 4 bases from V and 5 from J, leaving 11 bases between them. The CDR3 here is CASGSLPGTGELFF. The CDR3 bases are TGTGCTAGTGGTTCCCTGCCCGGGACCGGGGAGCTGTTTTTT.

The rearrangement uses TRBV19 and TRBJ1-2; 8 nucleotides align to TRBD1. This CDR3 is built from 17 residues. V was clipped by 5 bases and J by 5 bases; unmatched bases: 16. Germline V lookup: CDR1 LNHDA, CDR2 SQIVND (reference sequence). CDR3 DNA: TGTGCCAGTAGTGACAACAGGGGGACGAGGGGGCCTTATGGCTACACCTTC. It is translated as CASSDNRGTRGPYGYTF.

The genes are TRBV18 and TRBJ2-3, with D unresolved. Germline values: CDR1 KGHSH, CDR2 LQKENI. The CDR3 is made up of 13 amino acids. Trimming pared 3 bases from V and 6 bases from J, leaving 10 bases between. The CDR3 sequence is CASSPSPQDTQYF. The CDR3 nucleotides are TGTGCCAGCTCACCCTCCCCGCAGGATACGCAGTATTTT.

J is TRBJ2-7 and V is TRBV7-1; perhaps TRBD1 as D (5 bases). TRBV7-1 is sorted into the ORF group, with uncertain function. V gave up 5 bases and J gave up 3 bases, with 11 bases separating them. This CDR3 has 13 residues. Here the CDR3 reads CASSQQGSYEQYF. CDR3 DNA: TGTGCCAGCAGCCAGCAGGGTAGCTACGAGCAGTACTTC.

The rearrangement joins TRBV6-4 to TRBJ2-3; tentative D call: TRBD1 (6 bases). Deletions cut 10 bases from V and 1 base from J, with 15 bases between. This CDR3 is built from 14 residues. Germline-derived CDR1 and CDR2 are MRHNA and SNTAGT. The CDR3 reads CATDLRGGTDTQYF. Written as DNA, the CDR3 is TGTGCCACTGACCTCAGGGGAGGCACAGATACGCAGTATTTT.

This clone rates as large (0.1 to 1%). The identical CDR3 is also encoded by other nucleotide sequences in the sample. The chain links TRBV4-1 to TRBJ1-1, with D maybe TRBD1 (5 bases). This CDR3 contains 14 residues. Germline CDR1 reads MGHRA; CDR2 reads YSYEKL. The V end lost 0 bases, the J end lost 3 bases, and 8 bases lay between the germline ends. This CDR3 is CASSQDRVDTEAFF. The DNA of the CDR3 is TGCGCCAGCAGCCAAGACAGGGTCGACACTGAAGCTTTCTTT.

This clone was recorded a few times. The chain is built from TRBV4-1 and TRBJ1-2; the D gene is possibly TRBD1 (5 bases). Germline V lookup: CDR1 MGHRA, CDR2 YSYEKL. This CDR3 is built from 14 residues. The V gene lost 3 bases and the J gene lost 8 bases, with 16 bases spanning the gap. In nucleotides, the CDR3 is TGCGCCAGCAGCCATGCTGCCGGGACCTCGGGCTACACCTTC. This codes for CASSHAAGTSGYTF.

The chain combines TRBV19 with TRBJ1-6; D is perhaps TRBD1 (5 bases). Germline loops: CDR1 LNHDA, CDR2 SQIVND (reference sequence). V lost 2 bases, J lost 14 bases, and 13 bases lay in between. This CDR3 has 13 residues. CDR3 in DNA: TGTGCCAGTAGTATAATAAGGGACGGATCCCTCCACTTT. Translated, it gives CASSIIRDGSLHF. The whole variable domain, remainder taken from reference TRBV19 and TRBJ1-6, is DGGITQSPKYLFRKEGQNVTLSCEQNLNHDAMYWYRQDPGQGLRLIYYSQIVNDFQKGDIAEGYSVSREKKESFPLTVTSAQKNPTAFYLCASSIIRDGSLHFGNGTRLTVT.

The chain employs TRBV29-1 and TRBJ1-3; 7 positions agree with TRBD1. Trimming at V came to 1 base and at J to 0 bases, leaving 0 bases not matched to a gene. Germline V gene sequence: CDR1 SQVTM, CDR2 ANQGSEA. This CDR3 is 14 amino acids long. The CDR3 DNA follows: TGCAGCGTTGAAGGGGACAGCTCTGGAAACACCATATATTTT. The encoded protein is CSVEGDSSGNTIYF. The whole variable domain, filled in from reference TRBV29-1 and TRBJ1-3, reads SAVISQKPSRDICQRGTSLTIQCQVDSQVTMMFWYRQQPGQSLTLIATANQGSEATYESGFVIDKFPISRPNLTFSTLTVSNMSPEDSSIYLCSVEGDSSGNTIYFGEGSWLTVV.

The chain has TRBV19 and TRBJ2-7, with 8 bases matching TRBD2. Per germline, CDR1 LNHDA and CDR2 SQIVND (reference sequence). V dropped 3 bases and J dropped 0; count of bases not matched to a gene: 7. The CDR3 length is 16 residues. CDR3 in DNA: TGTGCCAGTAGTATTGCTGTAGCGGGGCCCTCCTACGAGCAGTACTTC. Its translation: CASSIAVAGPSYEQYF.

The V call is TRBV6-8, the J call TRBJ1-1; TRBD1 might be the D (6 bases). The CDR3 runs 16 residues. Trimming cost V 0 bases and J 6 bases, with 17 bases left between them. Germline assignment: CDR1 MNHGY and CDR2 SAAAGT. CDR3 protein: CASSYSPQGGDAEAFF. In DNA, the CDR3 is TGTGCCAGCAGTTACTCACCACAGGGTGGGGACGCTGAAGCTTTCTTT.

The CDR3: CASSRQFNTGELFF. The DNA for the CDR3 is TGTGCCAGCAGTCGGCAGTTTAACACCGGGGAGCTGTTTTTT. This chain uses TRBV6-7 with TRBJ2-2; D is uncertain. TRBV6-7 is an ORF for which the function is uncertain. The germline V and J ends were trimmed by 5 bases and 2 bases, with 9 bases remaining between them. The CDR3 length is 14 residues.

This chain connects TRBV30 to TRBJ2-7; perhaps TRBD1 as D (6 bases). There are 14 residues in the CDR3. Trimming took 2 bases from V and 3 from J, leaving 14 bases between them. Germline CDR1 and CDR2: GTSNPN and SVGIG (reference sequence). Here the CDR3 reads CAWSIRGSGYEQYF. In DNA form, the CDR3 reads TGTGCCTGGAGTATAAGGGGGTCAGGCTACGAGCAGTACTTC.

This chain uses TRBV11-3 with TRBJ2-1, with 10 bases lining up with TRBD2. Trimming took 5 bases from V and 7 from J; bases not matched to a gene: 14. This CDR3 spans 17 amino acids. Germline assignment: CDR1 SGHNT and CDR2 YENEEA. The CDR3 coding sequence is TGTGCCAGCAGCCAAAAATTCCTAGCGGGAGTCTCGAATGAGCAGTTCTTC. Protein: CASSQKFLAGVSNEQFF.

This chain links TRBV6-7 with TRBJ2-5; 7 bases line up with TRBD2. TRBV6-7 belongs to the ORF category, with a function that is uncertain. The J segment lost 2 bases and the V segment lost 6 bases, leaving 9 bases of the junction unmatched. The CDR3 has 15 amino acids. The CDR3 protein is CASRAGDFGQETQYF. The CDR3 nucleotides are TGTGCCAGCAGGGCGGGGGACTTCGGTCAAGAGACCCAGTACTTC.

This chain uses TRBV11-3 with TRBJ2-5; D not certain. Germline CDR1 SGHNT, CDR2 YENEEA. The CDR3 consists of 14 residues. Trimming stripped 5 bases from V and 5 bases from J, with 15 bases between. The CDR3 reads CASSIGPVRETQYF. As DNA, the CDR3 is TGTGCCAGCAGCATCGGACCGGTGCGGGAGACCCAGTACTTC. The full variable domain, with the rest looked up from reference TRBV11-3 and TRBJ2-5, is EAGVVQSPRYKIIEKKQPVAFWCNPISGHNTLYWYLQNLGQGPELLIRYENEEAVDDSQLPKDRFSAERLKGVDSTLKIQPAELGDSAVYLCASSIGPVRETQYFGPGTRLLVL.

J is TRBJ1-3 and V is TRBV6-8; D gene unclear. Germline V gene data show CDR1 as MNHGY and CDR2 as SAAAGT. The CDR3 is made up of 15 amino acids. V was clipped by 0 bases and J by 0 bases, with 6 bases between them. In nucleotides, the CDR3 is TGTGCCAGCAGTTACTCGGGCGACTCTGGAAACACCATATATTTT. It specifies CASSYSGDSGNTIYF.

This clone has just one count. This chain links TRBV23-1 with TRBJ1-5, with D maybe TRBD1 (5 bases). TRBV23-1 counts as an open reading frame of uncertain function. This CDR3 has 16 residues. Trimming took off 0 bases at V and 3 bases at J, with 12 bases between the two ends. CDR3 sequence (DNA): TGCGCCAGCAGTCAATCAACGACCAGGGACAATCAGCCCCAGCATTTT. It translates to CASSQSTTRDNQPQHF.

This chain joins TRBV19 and TRBJ2-1; 9 bases agree with TRBD2. V lost 5 bases to trimming and J lost 12 bases; unmatched junction nucleotides: 8. The germline V gene encodes CDR1 LNHDA and CDR2 SQIVND (reference sequence). The CDR3 has 13 residues. The chain's CDR3 is CASSVSGGPGQFF. The CDR3 nucleotides read TGTGCCAGTAGTGTTAGCGGGGGCCCTGGGCAGTTCTTC.

This clone was seen only a few times. A read error may produce the germline difference seen at one junction end. V gene TRBV6-8 combines with J gene TRBJ1-5, with D possibly being TRBD1 (6 bases). This CDR3 contains 14 residues. Germline values: CDR1 MNHGY, CDR2 SAAAGT. For the CDR3, the DNA is TGTGCCATCAGTGGGAGGGGGGACAATCAGCCCCAGCATTTT. Encoded protein: CAISGRGDNQPQHF.